What follows are 18 T cell receptor beta chains derived from one specimen sequenced in a study of cytomegalovirus exposure and HLA in healthy donors. It was with 60 Vbeta and 13 Jbeta primers that the PCR ran. TCRdb's copy holds only in-frame clones and misses some; the assay was immunoSEQ multiplex PCR. There are some 50,000 clones in the sample; around 68% occur only once, and about 6% lies in the top ten. The sequencing input was PBMCs. These receptors were taken from a man aged 25-45 years in good health and CMV-seronegative.

The chain employs TRBV6-1 and TRBJ1-5; possibly TRBD1 for D (5 bases). V dropped 10 bases and J dropped 1 base, with 14 bases sitting between them. The germline gives CDR1 MNHNS, CDR2 SASEGT. This CDR3 has 14 residues. The CDR3 reads CATTSRGSNQPQHF. The DNA for the CDR3 is TGTGCCACGACTTCCCGGGGGAGCAATCAGCCCCAGCATTTT.

J is TRBJ2-1 and V is TRBV5-1; 9 nucleotides agree with TRBD2. The length of the CDR3 is 16 residues. CDR1 and CDR2 from the germline V gene are SGHRS and YFSETQ. V gave up 1 base and J gave up 6 bases; unmatched junction bases: 8. CDR3 nucleotide sequence: TGCGCCAGCAGCTTGTCCGCGGGAGGGCCAGGCAATGAGCAGTTCTTC. As protein: CASSLSAGGPGNEQFF.

V is TRBV7-9 and J is TRBJ1-5, with 7 bases aligning to TRBD1. In germline, CDR1 is SEHNR, CDR2 FQNEAQ (reference sequence). Trimming cost V 0 bases and J 2 bases; bases outside gene matches: 4. The CDR3 is 16 residues long. The CDR3 sequence is CASSLAGGGGNQPQHF. As DNA, the CDR3 is TGTGCCAGCAGCTTAGCTGGAGGGGGCGGCAATCAGCCCCAGCATTTT. The complete variable domain, with remaining parts taken from reference TRBV7-9 and TRBJ1-5, reads DTGVSQNPRHKITKRGQNVTFRCDPISEHNRLYWYRQTLGQGPEFLTYFQNEAQLEKSRLLSDRFSAERPKGSFSTLEIQRTEQGDSAMYLCASSLAGGGGNQPQHFGDGTRLSIL.

The V and J genes are TRBV30 and TRBJ1-1, with D perhaps TRBD1 (6 bases). This CDR3 region has 13 residues. Germline values: CDR1 GTSNPN, CDR2 SVGIG (reference sequence). CDR3 bases: TGTGCGATGAAACAGGGCTTTGCCACTGAAGCTTTCTTT. This translates into CAMKQGFATEAFF.

The V call is TRBV5-1, the J call TRBJ1-5, with D possibly TRBD1 on 6 matching bases. Germline V CDR1 and CDR2: SGHRS, YFSETQ. The CDR3 runs to 15 residues. Trimming stripped 2 bases from V and 1 base from J, with 10 bases between. The CDR3 DNA follows: TGCGCCAGCAGCTTAGGGGGGGGGAGCAATCAGCCCCAGCATTTT. Translating it yields CASSLGGGSNQPQHF.

The rearrangement joins TRBV5-4 to TRBJ2-5, with a weak D call TRBD1 (6 bases). The V and J ends lost 4 bases and 3 bases respectively, with 13 bases between them. Germline V gives CDR1 SGHNT, CDR2 YYREEE (reference sequence). The CDR3 length is 14 residues. CDR3 sequence (DNA): TGTGCCAGCAGCCCACCACAGGGAAAAGAGACCCAGTACTTC. Translation: CASSPPQGKETQYF. The full variable domain, in which reference TRBV5-4 and TRBJ2-5 provide the parts outside the CDR3, is ETGVTQSPTHLIKTRGQQVTLRCSSQSGHNTVSWYQQALGQGPQFIFQYYREEENGRGNFPPRFSGLQFPNYSSELNVNALELDDSALYLCASSPPQGKETQYFGPGTRLLVL.

The chain is built from TRBV10-1 and TRBJ2-3, with 11 nucleotides matching TRBD2. Germline V gene sequence: CDR1 WNHNN, CDR2 SYGVQD (reference sequence). The CDR3 contains 16 residues. J was trimmed by 2 bases and V by 6 bases; bases with no gene match: 7. The CDR3 nucleotides read TGCGCCAGCAGACCGGGACTAGCGGACACCACAGATACGCAGTATTTT. Residues: CASRPGLADTTDTQYF.

The chain joins TRBV29-1 to TRBJ2-2; TRBD1 aligns across 9 bases. Trimming at V came to 5 bases and at J to 4 bases, leaving 5 bases not matched to a gene. Per the germline V gene, CDR1 is SQVTM and CDR2 is ANQGSEA. The CDR3 extends over 14 amino acids. CDR3 sequence (DNA): TGCAGCGTTAGGACAGGGGTGGGCACCGGGGAGCTGTTTTTT. Amino acid sequence: CSVRTGVGTGELFF.

This clone was seen only a few times. The gene calls are TRBV14 and TRBJ1-1, with a possible D match to TRBD1 (6 bases). This CDR3 region has 15 residues. Trimming shortened V by 4 bases and J by 1 base, and 13 bases separated the two germline ends. The germline gives CDR1 SGHDN, CDR2 FVKESK. CDR3 loop: CASSPHGGQNTEAFF. DNA for the CDR3: TGTGCCAGCAGCCCTCATGGGGGACAGAACACTGAAGCTTTCTTT. Drawing the rest from reference TRBV14 and TRBJ1-1, the complete variable domain is EAGVTQFPSHSVIEKGQTVTLRCDPISGHDNLYWYRRVMGKEIKFLLHFVKESKQDESGMPNNRFLAERTGGTYSTLKVQPAELEDSGVYFCASSPHGGQNTEAFFGQGTRLTVV.

This clone came up a few times. In DNA, the CDR3 is TGCAGCGTGCAGGGACAGGGGATTGCTAGCGGTGGGTACTTC. It translates to CSVQGQGIASGGYF. The chain links TRBV29-1 to TRBJ2-7; 10 bases agree with TRBD1. Germline V gene lookup returns CDR1 SQVTM and CDR2 ANQGSEA. This CDR3 is 14 amino acids long. Trimming at V came to 6 bases and at J to 12 bases, leaving 17 bases not matched to a gene.

The V gene is TRBV11-2, the J gene TRBJ2-5; D is possibly TRBD2 (5 bases). This CDR3 is 13 amino acids long. Germline loops: CDR1 SGHAT, CDR2 FQNNGV. The ends were cut back, 0 bases at V and 5 bases at J, with 7 bases in the middle. This chain's CDR3 is CASSLEDWETQYF. In nucleotides, the CDR3 is TGTGCCAGCAGCTTAGAGGACTGGGAGACCCAGTACTTC.

This clone appeared a few times. The rearrangement links TRBV4-2 to TRBJ2-1, with 8 positions matching TRBD2. Trimming at V came to 0 bases and at J to 7 bases, leaving 5 bases not matched to a gene. Germline V gene data show CDR1 as LGHNA and CDR2 as YNFKEQ. The CDR3 sequence is 15 residues long. In DNA, the CDR3 is TGTGCCAGCAGCCAAGATCTTCGGGAGGGAAATGAGCAGTTCTTC. It specifies CASSQDLREGNEQFF.

The rearrangement joins TRBV29-1 to TRBJ2-1, with TRBD1 matching 9 bases. The V segment lost 7 bases and the J segment 6 bases; nucleotides outside the gene matches: 7. Per the germline V gene, CDR1 is SQVTM and CDR2 is ANQGSEA. The CDR3 spans 13 residues. In DNA, the CDR3 is TGCAGCGCCCCCGGACAGGGGACCAATGAGCAGTTCTTC. This encodes CSAPGQGTNEQFF.

This chain connects TRBV5-4 to TRBJ2-1, with 8 bases aligning to TRBD1. Germline CDR1 SGHNT, CDR2 YYREEE (reference sequence). The CDR3 runs to 15 residues. Trimming took 3 bases from V and 8 from J; bases not matched to a gene: 10. In DNA, the CDR3 is TGTGCCAGCAGCTCCGGACAGGGAATGGGGGATGAGCAGTTCTTC. Its translation is CASSSGQGMGDEQFF.

This clone appeared a few times. The chain links TRBV30 to TRBJ1-1, with unresolved D. Trimming shortened V by 2 bases and J by 4 bases, and 14 bases separated the two germline ends. The CDR3 is made up of 14 amino acids. CDR1 is GTSNPN and CDR2 is SVGIG in the germline V gene (reference sequence). The CDR3 coding sequence is TGTGCCTGGAGTAGTCTGAGGGCGGGCACTGAAGCTTTCTTT. The encoded protein is CAWSSLRAGTEAFF.

The chain has TRBV2 and TRBJ1-2; TRBD1 matches at 12 bases. Germline loops: CDR1 SNHLY, CDR2 FYNNEI. V shed 10 bases and J 6 bases; nucleotides not matched to a gene: 6. This CDR3 is 13 amino acids long. CDR3 sequence (DNA): TGTGCCAAGACTGGGACAGGGGGCCATGGCTACACCTTC. It specifies CAKTGTGGHGYTF.

J is TRBJ2-5 and V is TRBV7-6; 14 nucleotides match TRBD2. The V gene end was trimmed by 5 bases and the J gene end by 0 bases; junction bases not matched to a gene: 8. The CDR3 covers 18 residues. Germline V gives CDR1 SGHVS, CDR2 FNYEAQ. The CDR3 DNA is TGTGCCAGCAGCCCGGGACTAGCGGGAGTATGGTACCAAGAGACCCAGTACTTC. It specifies CASSPGLAGVWYQETQYF.

The J gene is TRBJ2-1, the V gene TRBV5-6; 11 positions match TRBD2. Germline V lookup: CDR1 SGHDT, CDR2 YYEEEE. CDR3 length: 15 residues. Trimming cost V 4 bases and J 4 bases; bases outside gene matches: 4. The CDR3 bases are TGTGCCAGCAGCCAGGGACTAGCGGAATACAATGAGCAGTTCTTC. This encodes CASSQGLAEYNEQFF.